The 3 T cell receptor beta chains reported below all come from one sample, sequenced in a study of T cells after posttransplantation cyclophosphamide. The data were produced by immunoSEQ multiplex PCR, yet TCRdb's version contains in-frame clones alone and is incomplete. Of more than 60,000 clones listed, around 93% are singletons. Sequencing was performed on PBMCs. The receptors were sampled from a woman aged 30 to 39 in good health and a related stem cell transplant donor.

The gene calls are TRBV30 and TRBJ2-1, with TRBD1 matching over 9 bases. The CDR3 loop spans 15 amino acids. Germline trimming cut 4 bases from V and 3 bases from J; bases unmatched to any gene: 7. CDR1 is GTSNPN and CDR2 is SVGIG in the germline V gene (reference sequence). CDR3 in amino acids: CAWKPGTGIYNEQFF. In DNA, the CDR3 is TGTGCCTGGAAGCCTGGGACAGGGATCTACAATGAGCAGTTCTTC.

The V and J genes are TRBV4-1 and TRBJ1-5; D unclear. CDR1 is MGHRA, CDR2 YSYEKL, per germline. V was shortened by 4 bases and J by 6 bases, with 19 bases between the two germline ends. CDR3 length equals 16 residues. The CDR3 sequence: CASSRRGDSVVQPQHF. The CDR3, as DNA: TGCGCCAGCAGCCGCCGTGGGGATTCGGTGGTTCAGCCCCAGCATTTT.

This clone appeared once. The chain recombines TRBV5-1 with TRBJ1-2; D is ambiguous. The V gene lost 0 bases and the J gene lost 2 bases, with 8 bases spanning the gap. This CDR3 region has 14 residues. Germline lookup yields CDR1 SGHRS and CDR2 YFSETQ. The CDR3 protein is CASSLEFANYGYTF. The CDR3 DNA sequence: TGCGCCAGCAGCTTGGAGTTTGCGAACTATGGCTACACCTTC. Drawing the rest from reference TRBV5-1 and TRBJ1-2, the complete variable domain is KAGVTQTPRYLIKTRGQQVTLSCSPISGHRSVSWYQQTPGQGLQFLFEYFSETQRNKGNFPGRFSGRQFSNSRSEMNVSTLELGDSALYLCASSLEFANYGYTFGSGTRLTVV.